The 22 T cell receptor beta chains given below trace back to one sample, sequenced in a study of blood T cell repertoires in COVID-19. Profiled with immunoSEQ multiplex PCR; TCRdb holds only in-frame clones, not every one. In the table there are about 94,000 clones, about 74% of which are singletons. Sequencing input: peripheral blood. These TCRs come from an older man with COVID-19, enrolled during active disease.

CDR3 nucleotide sequence: TGTGCCAGCAGCCAAGATCGGTTTTCATGGGAGGAGACCCAGTACTTC. Protein: CASSQDRFSWEETQYF. The genes are TRBV4-2 and TRBJ2-5; TRBD2 might be the D (5 bases). CDR1 is LGHNA and CDR2 is YNFKEQ in the germline V gene. V lost 0 bases to trimming and J lost 5 bases, with 16 bases between them. The CDR3 consists of 16 residues.

This chain joins TRBV3-1 (or the pseudogene TRBV3-2) and TRBJ2-5; a possible D gene is TRBD2 (7 bases). Germline lookup yields CDR1 LGHDT and CDR2 YNNKEL (reference sequence). V was trimmed by 1 base and J by 2 bases, leaving 11 bases between them. The CDR3 loop spans 15 amino acids. CDR3 in amino acids: CASSQGGGRQETQYF. As DNA, the CDR3 is TGTGCCAGCAGCCAAGGGGGGGGGCGACAAGAGACCCAGTACTTC.

The V call is TRBV6-5, the J call TRBJ2-7; 7 bases map to TRBD1. This CDR3 has 15 amino acids. The trim removed 4 bases at V and 2 bases at J, leaving 8 bases unmatched. Germline values: CDR1 MNHEY, CDR2 SVGAGI. The CDR3 protein is CASSWPNRGAYEQYF. In DNA, the CDR3 is TGTGCCAGCAGTTGGCCAAACAGGGGAGCCTACGAGCAGTACTTC.

The V and J genes are TRBV4-2 and TRBJ2-1; no firm D call. Germline V CDR1 and CDR2: LGHNA, YNFKEQ. CDR3 length: 16 residues. V was pared by 0 bases and J by 4 bases, with 13 bases between. CDR3 in DNA: TGTGCCAGCAGCCAAGAGGGCACTCCGGCGTACAATGAGCAGTTCTTC. It specifies CASSQEGTPAYNEQFF.

This clone was picked up one time. This chain joins TRBV20-1 and TRBJ2-2; 8 bases agree with TRBD2. CDR3 length: 14 residues. The J segment lost 7 bases and the V segment lost 3 bases, leaving 7 bases of the junction unmatched. The germline gives CDR1 DFQATT, CDR2 SNEGSKA (reference sequence). CDR3 nucleotides: TGCAGTGCTAGTTTGAGCGGGAGTCACGGGGAGCTGTTTTTT. Protein: CSASLSGSHGELFF.

This chain links TRBV27 with TRBJ1-6, with D unclear. This CDR3 has 13 amino acids. The V end lost 7 bases, the J end lost 7 bases, and 11 bases lay between the germline ends. Germline CDR1 MNHEY, CDR2 SMNVEV (reference sequence). The CDR3 DNA reads TGTGCCAGCACCCGGCCCGGGAATTCACCCCTCCACTTT. Translated: CASTRPGNSPLHF.

This clone was observed a few times. V gene TRBV27 combines with J gene TRBJ2-4; D might be TRBD2 (6 bases). The CDR3 contains 15 residues. Germline values: CDR1 MNHEY, CDR2 SMNVEV (reference sequence). Trimming removed 3 bases from V and 9 bases from J, with 18 bases in between. The CDR3 DNA reads TGTGCCAGCAGTTTTCTCCCGACTAGTGGAGGCATTCAGTACTTC. It is translated as CASSFLPTSGGIQYF.

The V and J genes are TRBV28 and TRBJ1-2; possible D gene TRBD1, 5 bases. CDR1 MDHEN and CDR2 SYDVKM come from the germline V gene. Trimming left V 1 base short and J 6 bases short, with 21 bases between. The CDR3 has 17 residues. In DNA, the CDR3 is TGTGCCAGCAGTTTATCCGCGCCGGGGGACCGCATCGATGGCTACACCTTC. Its protein is CASSLSAPGDRIDGYTF.

The chain has TRBV9 and TRBJ1-2, with a weak D call TRBD1 (5 bases). Germline CDR1 reads SGDLS; CDR2 reads YYNGEE. CDR3 length equals 16 residues. V was clipped by 0 bases and J by 5 bases, with 17 bases between them. The CDR3 is CASSVESRGGAYGYTF. CDR3 in DNA: TGTGCCAGCAGCGTAGAGAGCCGGGGGGGAGCGTATGGCTACACCTTC.

The J gene is TRBJ2-1, the V gene TRBV29-1; D unclear. Trimming pared 5 bases from V and 5 bases from J, leaving 13 bases between. This CDR3 comprises 13 residues. CDR1 is SQVTM and CDR2 is ANQGSEA in the germline V gene. The CDR3 is CSVSRSVNNEQFF. The CDR3 DNA reads as TGCAGCGTTTCGAGAAGTGTCAACAATGAGCAGTTCTTC.

The chain employs TRBV18 and TRBJ2-5; 7 nucleotides agree with TRBD2. J lost 4 bases, V lost 2 bases, and 7 bases had no gene match. CDR1 is KGHSH, CDR2 LQKENI, per germline. There are 15 residues in the CDR3. As DNA, the CDR3 is TGTGCCAGCTCACCAAGGGCGGGAGTAGGAGAGACCCAGTACTTC. Translated: CASSPRAGVGETQYF.

The rearrangement joins TRBV15 to TRBJ1-3; 10 bases line up with TRBD1. The CDR3 spans 16 residues. CDR1 and CDR2 (germline): LNHNV, YYDKDF (reference sequence). J was trimmed by 4 bases and V by 0 bases; bases with no gene match: 3. This chain's CDR3 is CATSRDDRGLGNTIYF. The CDR3 coding sequence is TGTGCCACCAGCAGAGATGACAGGGGGCTCGGAAACACCATATATTTT.

The chain employs TRBV28 and TRBJ1-3; tentatively, D is TRBD1 (6 bases). Deletions cut 3 bases from V and 0 bases from J, with 12 bases between. Germline CDR1 is MDHEN and CDR2 is SYDVKM. The CDR3 totals 16 residues. DNA of the CDR3: TGTGCCAGCAGTTTTACTCAGGGGCCCTCTGGAAACACCATATATTTT. Translation gives CASSFTQGPSGNTIYF.

V usage is TRBV19 and J usage is TRBJ2-2; D possibly corresponds to TRBD1 (5 bases). V lost 4 bases and J 4 bases, leaving 13 bases between the germline ends. The CDR3 totals 15 residues. Germline CDR1 and CDR2: LNHDA and SQIVND (reference sequence). The CDR3 loop reads CASSNPQGSTGELFF. DNA of the CDR3: TGTGCCAGTAGTAACCCTCAGGGATCCACCGGGGAGCTGTTTTTT. The full variable domain, rest sourced from reference TRBV19 and TRBJ2-2, is DGGITQSPKYLFRKEGQNVTLSCEQNLNHDAMYWYRQDPGQGLRLIYYSQIVNDFQKGDIAEGYSVSREKKESFPLTVTSAQKNPTAFYLCASSNPQGSTGELFFGEGSRLTVL.

This clone appeared a few times. The gene calls are TRBV15 and TRBJ2-7; maybe TRBD1 (5 bases). CDR3 size: 13 residues. The ends were cut back, 1 base at V and 7 bases at J, with 11 bases in the middle. Germline V gene lookup returns CDR1 LNHNV and CDR2 YYDKDF (reference sequence). The chain's CDR3 is CATSRGTGMEQYF. CDR3 coding DNA: TGTGCCACCAGCAGAGGAACAGGTATGGAGCAGTACTTC.

This sequence joins TRBV19 and TRBJ2-5; perhaps TRBD2 as D (5 bases). This CDR3 is built from 13 residues. Trimming stripped 3 bases from V and 1 base from J, with 6 bases between. Germline values: CDR1 LNHDA, CDR2 SQIVND (reference sequence). The CDR3 DNA sequence: TGTGCCAGTAGTATGGGGAGCCAAGAGACCCAGTACTTC. Its protein is CASSMGSQETQYF.

V and J are TRBV7-2 and TRBJ2-3, with 7 bases aligning to TRBD2. Trimming removed 11 bases from V and 1 base from J; junction bases left unmatched: 6. The CDR3 sequence is 13 residues long. Germline CDR1 reads SGHTA; CDR2 reads FQGNSA. CDR3 residues: CACKRDGTDTQYF. The DNA of the CDR3 is TGTGCCTGCAAGCGGGATGGCACAGATACGCAGTATTTT.

The rearrangement uses TRBV10-3 and TRBJ2-7, with TRBD1 identical over 7 bases. CDR3 length equals 14 residues. V was pared by 6 bases and J by 4 bases, with 9 bases of the junction left unmatched. Germline assignment: CDR1 ENHRY and CDR2 SYGVKD. Written as DNA, the CDR3 is TGTGCCATCAGAGAGAGACAGGGCGGATACGAGCAGTACTTC. Amino acids: CAIRERQGGYEQYF.

This clone was picked up a small number of times. V usage is TRBV5-6 and J usage is TRBJ2-2; D is perhaps TRBD1 (5 bases). CDR1 is SGHDT, CDR2 YYEEEE, per germline. The CDR3 has 15 amino acids. Trimming shortened V by 0 bases and J by 3 bases, and 9 bases separated the two germline ends. The CDR3, as DNA: TGTGCCAGCAGCTTGGCCCAGGGATACACCGGGGAGCTGTTTTTT. It specifies CASSLAQGYTGELFF.

The chain has TRBV7-2 and TRBJ1-4; D is possibly TRBD1 (5 bases). Germline CDR1 is SGHTA and CDR2 is FQGNSA. This CDR3 contains 14 residues. Deletions cut 3 bases from V and 6 bases from J, with 11 bases between. CDR3 residues: CASSFQGGDEKLFF. CDR3 sequence (DNA): TGTGCCAGCAGCTTCCAGGGAGGGGATGAAAAACTGTTTTTT.

The J gene is TRBJ2-1, the V gene TRBV3-1 (or the pseudogene TRBV3-2), with D unresolved. Trimming removed 4 bases from V and 8 bases from J, with 12 bases in between. The germline V gene encodes CDR1 LGHDT and CDR2 YNNKEL (reference sequence). The CDR3 is made up of 13 amino acids. CDR3 sequence (DNA): TGTGCCAGCAGCCTCGACTTAGGTGATGAGCAGTTCTTC. The encoded protein is CASSLDLGDEQFF.

This clone appeared many times. This chain's CDR3 is CASSGLLRNTEAFF. The CDR3 DNA is TGTGCCAGCAGTGGCCTACTTAGGAACACTGAAGCTTTCTTT. The chain is built from TRBV25-1 and TRBJ1-1; D is unclear. CDR3 length: 14 residues. The V and J ends lost 4 bases and 1 base respectively, with 10 bases between them. Per the germline V gene, CDR1 is MGHDK and CDR2 is SYGVNS.